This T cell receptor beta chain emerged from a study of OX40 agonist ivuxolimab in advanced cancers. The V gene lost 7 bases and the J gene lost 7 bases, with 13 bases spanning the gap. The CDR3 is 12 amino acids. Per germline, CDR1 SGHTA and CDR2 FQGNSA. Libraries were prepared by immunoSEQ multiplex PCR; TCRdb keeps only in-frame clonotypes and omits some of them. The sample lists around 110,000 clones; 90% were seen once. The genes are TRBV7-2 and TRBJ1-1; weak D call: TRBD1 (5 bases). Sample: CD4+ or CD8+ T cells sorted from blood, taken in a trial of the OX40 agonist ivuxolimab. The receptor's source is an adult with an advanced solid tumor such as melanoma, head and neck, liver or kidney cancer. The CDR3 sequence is CASTFQGIEAFF. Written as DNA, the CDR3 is TGTGCCAGCACCTTCCAGGGAATTGAAGCTTTCTTT.